This entry describes one TCR beta chain. The CDR3 extends over 16 amino acids. The V gene lost 3 bases and the J gene lost 7 bases, with 19 bases spanning the gap. CDR1 and CDR2 from the germline V gene are SGHAT and FQNNGV. The sample comes from a study of technical replicates of blood from several donors. TCRdb's table, derived via immunoSEQ multiplex PCR, lists solely in-frame clones and lacks some. This sample has approximately 92,000 clones, with 95% found just once. Sequences were obtained from T cells isolated from PBMCs. This TCR was sampled from a human donor in good health. The chain recombines TRBV11-2 with TRBJ2-1, with a weak D call TRBD1 (6 bases). The CDR3 sequence: CASSLNGAGALNEQFF. The CDR3 DNA sequence: TGTGCCAGCAGCTTGAATGGTGCAGGGGCCCTAAATGAGCAGTTCTTC.